This T cell receptor beta chain was obtained from a study of early stage breast cancer tumors. The wider study: Among around twelve ER+/PR+/HER2- tumors, eight were ductal, four lobular.

V was cut by 5 bases and J by 0 bases, with 13 bases left in between. Germline loops: CDR1 PRHDT, CDR2 FYEKMQ (reference sequence). The CDR3 consists of 15 residues. The table came from immunoSEQ multiplex PCR; TCRdb's copy has only in-frame clones and leaves some out. Found here are about 50,000 clones, about 83% of them singletons; the top ten hold about 1.4%. The receptor was derived from a person aged 50 to 59 with breast cancer. The chain couples TRBV13 to TRBJ1-1; possibly TRBD1 for D (5 bases). The sequenced sample consisted of blood. The DNA for the CDR3 is TGTGCCAGCAGCACGCCGACAGATATGAACACTGAAGCTTTCTTT. Residues: CASSTPTDMNTEAFF.